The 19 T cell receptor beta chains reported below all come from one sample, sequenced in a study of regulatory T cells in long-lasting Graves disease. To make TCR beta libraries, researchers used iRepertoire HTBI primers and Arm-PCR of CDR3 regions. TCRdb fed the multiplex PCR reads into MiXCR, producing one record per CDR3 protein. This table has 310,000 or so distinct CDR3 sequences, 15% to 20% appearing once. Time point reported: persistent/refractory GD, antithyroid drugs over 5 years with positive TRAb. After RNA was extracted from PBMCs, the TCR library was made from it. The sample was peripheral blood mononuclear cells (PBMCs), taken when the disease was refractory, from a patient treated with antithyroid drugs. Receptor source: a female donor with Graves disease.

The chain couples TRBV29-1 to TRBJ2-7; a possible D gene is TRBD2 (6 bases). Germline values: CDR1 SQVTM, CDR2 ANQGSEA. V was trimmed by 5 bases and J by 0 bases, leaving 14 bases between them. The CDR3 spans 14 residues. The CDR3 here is CSVRLAVSSYEQYF. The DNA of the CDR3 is TGCAGCGTTCGATTAGCGGTAAGCTCCTACGAGCAGTACTTC.

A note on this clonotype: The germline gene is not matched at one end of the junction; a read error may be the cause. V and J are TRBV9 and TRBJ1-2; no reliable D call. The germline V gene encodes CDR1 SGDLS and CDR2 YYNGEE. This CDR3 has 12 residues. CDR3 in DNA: TGTGCCGGCAGCCCAGAAACAAGTGGCTACACCTTC. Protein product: CAGSPETSGYTF.

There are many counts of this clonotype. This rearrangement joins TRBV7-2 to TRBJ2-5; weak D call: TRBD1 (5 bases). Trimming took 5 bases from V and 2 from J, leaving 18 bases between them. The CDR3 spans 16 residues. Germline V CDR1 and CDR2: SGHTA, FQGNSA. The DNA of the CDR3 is TGTGCCAGCAGCCCCCGGACATCAAGGGGTCAAGAGACCCAGTACTTC. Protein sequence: CASSPRTSRGQETQYF.

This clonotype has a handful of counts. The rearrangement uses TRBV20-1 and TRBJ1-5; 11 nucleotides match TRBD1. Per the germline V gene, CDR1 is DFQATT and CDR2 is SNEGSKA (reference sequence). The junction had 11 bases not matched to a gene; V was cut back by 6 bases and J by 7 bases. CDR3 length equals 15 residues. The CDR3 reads CSAWGQGVSRQPQHF. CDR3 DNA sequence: TGCAGTGCCTGGGGACAGGGGGTATCGAGACAGCCCCAGCATTTT.

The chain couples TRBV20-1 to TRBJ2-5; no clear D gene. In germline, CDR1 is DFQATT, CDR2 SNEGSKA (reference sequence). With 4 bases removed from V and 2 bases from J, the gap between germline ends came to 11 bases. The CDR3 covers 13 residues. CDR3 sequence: CSAKPDQQETQYF. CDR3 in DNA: TGCAGTGCTAAGCCTGACCAGCAAGAGACCCAGTACTTC.

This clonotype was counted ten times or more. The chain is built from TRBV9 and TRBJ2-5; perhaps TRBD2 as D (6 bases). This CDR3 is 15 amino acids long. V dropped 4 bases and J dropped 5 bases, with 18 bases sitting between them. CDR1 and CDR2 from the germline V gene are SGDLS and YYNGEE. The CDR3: CASSQGDFSGETQYF. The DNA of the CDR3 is TGTGCCAGCAGCCAAGGGGACTTCTCCGGGGAGACCCAGTACTTC.

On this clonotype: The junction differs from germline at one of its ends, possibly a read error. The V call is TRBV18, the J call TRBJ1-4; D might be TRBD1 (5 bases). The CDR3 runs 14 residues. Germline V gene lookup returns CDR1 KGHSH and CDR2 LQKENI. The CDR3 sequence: CASSGGTQPEELFF. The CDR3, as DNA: TGTGCCAGCTCCGGCGGGACCCAGCCTGAAGAACTGTTTTTT.

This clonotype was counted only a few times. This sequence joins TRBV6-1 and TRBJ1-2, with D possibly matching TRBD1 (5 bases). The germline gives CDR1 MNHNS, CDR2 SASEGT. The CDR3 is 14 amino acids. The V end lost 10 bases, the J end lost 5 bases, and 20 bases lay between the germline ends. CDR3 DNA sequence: TGTGCCACCCAGATGGTGGACAAGCAGTATGGCTACACCTTC. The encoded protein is CATQMVDKQYGYTF.

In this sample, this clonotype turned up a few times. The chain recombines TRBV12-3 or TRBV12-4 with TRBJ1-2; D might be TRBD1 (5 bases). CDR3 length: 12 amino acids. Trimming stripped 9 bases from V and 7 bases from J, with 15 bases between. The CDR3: CASRDGGSGYTF. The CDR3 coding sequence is TGTGCCAGTCGGGACGGCGGCTCTGGCTACACCTTC.

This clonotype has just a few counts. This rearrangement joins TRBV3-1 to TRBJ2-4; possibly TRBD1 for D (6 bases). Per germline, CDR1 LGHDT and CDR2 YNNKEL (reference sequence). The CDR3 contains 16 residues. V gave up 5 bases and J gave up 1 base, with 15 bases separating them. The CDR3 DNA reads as TGTGCCAGCAGCTATATTTACAGGGCGGCCAAAAACATTCAGTACTTC. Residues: CASSYIYRAAKNIQYF. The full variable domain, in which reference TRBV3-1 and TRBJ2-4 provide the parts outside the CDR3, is DTAVSQTPKYLVTQMGNDKSIKCEQNLGHDTMYWYKQDSKKFLKIMFSYNNKELIINETVPNRFSPKSPDKAHLNLHINSLELGDSAVYFCASSYIYRAAKNIQYFGAGTRLSVL.

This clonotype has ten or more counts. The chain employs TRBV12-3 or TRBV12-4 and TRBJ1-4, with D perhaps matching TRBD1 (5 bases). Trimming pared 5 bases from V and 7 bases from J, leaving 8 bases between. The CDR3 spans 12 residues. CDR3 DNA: TGTGCCAGCAGTCCACAGGTTGAAAAACTGTTTTTT. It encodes CASSPQVEKLFF.

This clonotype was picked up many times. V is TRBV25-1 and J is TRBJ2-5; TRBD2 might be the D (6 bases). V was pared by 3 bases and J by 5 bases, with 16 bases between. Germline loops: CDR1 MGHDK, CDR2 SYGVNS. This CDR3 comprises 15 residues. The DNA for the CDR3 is TGTGCCAGCAGTGAGCCATCCGGACGGGGGGAGACCCAGTACTTC. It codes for CASSEPSGRGETQYF.

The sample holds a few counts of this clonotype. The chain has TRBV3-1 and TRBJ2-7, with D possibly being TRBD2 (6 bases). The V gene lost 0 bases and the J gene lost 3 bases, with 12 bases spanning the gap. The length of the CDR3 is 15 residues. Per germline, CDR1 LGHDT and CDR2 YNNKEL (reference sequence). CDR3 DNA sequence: TGTGCCAGCAGCCAAGATATCCCCGGGAGCTACGAGCAGTACTTC. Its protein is CASSQDIPGSYEQYF.

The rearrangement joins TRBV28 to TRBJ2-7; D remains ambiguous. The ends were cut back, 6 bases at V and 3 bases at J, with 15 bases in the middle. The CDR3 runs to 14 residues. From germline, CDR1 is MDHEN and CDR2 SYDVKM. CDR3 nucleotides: TGTGCCAGCAGCCCCCCGGCAGGCGACTACGAGCAGTACTTC. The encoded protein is CASSPPAGDYEQYF. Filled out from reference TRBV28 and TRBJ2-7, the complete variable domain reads DVKVTQSSRYLVKRTGEKVFLECVQDMDHENMFWYRQDPGLGLRLIYFSYDVKMKEKGDIPEGYSVSREKKERFSLILESASTNQTSMYLCASSPPAGDYEQYFGPGTRLTVT.

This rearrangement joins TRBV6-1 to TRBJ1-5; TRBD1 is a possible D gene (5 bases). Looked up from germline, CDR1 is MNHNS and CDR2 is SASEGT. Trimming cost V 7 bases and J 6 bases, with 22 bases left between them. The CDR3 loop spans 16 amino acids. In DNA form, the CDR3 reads TGTGCCAGCAATAGCGGGGACGTCGAGCTCCTTCAGCCCCAGCATTTT. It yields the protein CASNSGDVELLQPQHF.

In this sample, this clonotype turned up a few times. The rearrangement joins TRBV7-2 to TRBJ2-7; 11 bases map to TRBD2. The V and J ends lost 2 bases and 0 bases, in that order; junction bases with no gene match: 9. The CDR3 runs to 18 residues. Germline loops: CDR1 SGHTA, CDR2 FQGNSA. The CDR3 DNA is TGTGCCAGCAGCTTAACTAGCGGGGGTATCAGAAGCTCCTACGAGCAGTACTTC. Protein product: CASSLTSGGIRSSYEQYF.

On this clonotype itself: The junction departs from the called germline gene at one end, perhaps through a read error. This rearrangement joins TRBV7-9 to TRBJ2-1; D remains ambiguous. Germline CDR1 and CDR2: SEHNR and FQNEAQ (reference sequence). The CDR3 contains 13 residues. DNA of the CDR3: TGTGCCAGCAGCTCACTGGTACACCCATTGTTGGTCTTC. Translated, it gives CASSSLVHPLLVF.

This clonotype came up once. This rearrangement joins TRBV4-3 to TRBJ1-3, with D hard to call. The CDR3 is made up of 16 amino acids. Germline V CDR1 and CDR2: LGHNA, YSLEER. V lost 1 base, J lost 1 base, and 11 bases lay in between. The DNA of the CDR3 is TGCGCCAGCAGCCAAGGCCACAGCGGATCTGGAAACACCATATATTTT. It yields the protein CASSQGHSGSGNTIYF.

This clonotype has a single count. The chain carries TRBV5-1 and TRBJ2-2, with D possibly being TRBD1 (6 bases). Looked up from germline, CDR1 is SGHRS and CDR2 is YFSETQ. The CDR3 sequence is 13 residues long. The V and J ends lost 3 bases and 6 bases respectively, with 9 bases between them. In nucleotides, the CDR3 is TGCGCCAGCAGCTCACAGGGCTCCGGGGAGCTGTTTTTT. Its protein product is CASSSQGSGELFF.